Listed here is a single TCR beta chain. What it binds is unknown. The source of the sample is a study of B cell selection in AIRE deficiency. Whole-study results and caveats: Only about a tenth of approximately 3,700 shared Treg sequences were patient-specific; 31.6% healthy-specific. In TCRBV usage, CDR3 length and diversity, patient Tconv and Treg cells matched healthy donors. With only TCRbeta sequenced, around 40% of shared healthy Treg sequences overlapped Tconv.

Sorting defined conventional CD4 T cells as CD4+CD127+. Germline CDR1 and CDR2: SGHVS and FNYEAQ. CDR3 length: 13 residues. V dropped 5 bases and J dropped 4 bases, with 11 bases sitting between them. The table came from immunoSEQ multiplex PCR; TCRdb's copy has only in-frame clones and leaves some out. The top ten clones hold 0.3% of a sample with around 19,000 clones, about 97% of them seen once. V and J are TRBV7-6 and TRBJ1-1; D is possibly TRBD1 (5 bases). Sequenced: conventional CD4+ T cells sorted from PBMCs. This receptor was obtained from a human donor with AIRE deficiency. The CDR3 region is CASSQGVATEAFF. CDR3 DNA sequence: TGTGCCAGCAGCCAAGGGGTCGCCACTGAAGCTTTCTTT.